The clone carrying this TCR beta chain was observed a few times. The target antigen is unknown. This record belongs to a study of beta chain features in type 1 diabetes. Expressed TCRB transcripts got sequenced, as all isolated RNA was reverse transcribed. Assay: immunoSEQ multiplex PCR; the TCRdb copy retains only in-frame clones and omits some. The sample yields approximately 300,000 clones, approximately 11% seen once. Study-level results: TCRB rearrangement may or may not be influenced by HLA type; here this remained unresolved.

Input material: naive CD4+ T cells from blood. The receptor comes from a woman in her 30s in good health.

CDR3 in amino acids: CASSYSGGDQPQHF. The CDR3 coding sequence is TGTGCCAGCAGTTACTCAGGGGGCGATCAGCCCCAGCATTTT. V usage is TRBV6-6 and J usage is TRBJ1-5, with 7 bases lining up with TRBD1. This CDR3 is 14 amino acids long. The trim removed 0 bases at V and 5 bases at J, leaving 1 base unmatched. The V gene's germline CDR1 is MNHNY and CDR2 SVGAGI (reference sequence).